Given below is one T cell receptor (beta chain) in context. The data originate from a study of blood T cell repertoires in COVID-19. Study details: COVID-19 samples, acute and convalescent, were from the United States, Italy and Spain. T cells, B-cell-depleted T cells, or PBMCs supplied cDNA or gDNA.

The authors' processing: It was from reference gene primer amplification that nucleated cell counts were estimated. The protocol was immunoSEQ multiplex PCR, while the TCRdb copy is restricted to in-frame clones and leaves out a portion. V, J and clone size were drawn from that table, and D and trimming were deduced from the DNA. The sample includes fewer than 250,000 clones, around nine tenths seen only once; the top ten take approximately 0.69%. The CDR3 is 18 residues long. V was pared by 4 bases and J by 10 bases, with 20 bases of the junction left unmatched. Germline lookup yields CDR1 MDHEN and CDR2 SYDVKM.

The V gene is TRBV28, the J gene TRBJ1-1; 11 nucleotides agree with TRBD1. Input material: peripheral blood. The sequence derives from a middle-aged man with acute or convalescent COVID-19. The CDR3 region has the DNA TGTGCCAGCAGTTCGCCCTCGACGGCGGGACAGGGGGGGCAGCGAGCTTTCTTT. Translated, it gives CASSSPSTAGQGGQRAFF.